The 26 T cell receptor beta chains below come from one sample, sequenced in a study of CD8 T cells in Susac syndrome. The authors reverse transcribed about 0.5 to 1 ug RNA with random hexamers. TCRdb ran MiXCR on the immunoSEQ multiplex PCR reads and lists one entry per CDR3 protein. The sample shows approximately 140,000 distinct CDR3 sequences, approximately 95% of them seen only once. The sequenced sample was CD8+ T cells from PBMCs. The receptors originated from a human donor in good health.

This chain links TRBV14 with TRBJ1-1; unclear D gene. V lost 2 bases and J lost 6, with 16 bases in between. This CDR3 is built from 15 residues. Germline CDR1 reads SGHDN; CDR2 reads FVKESK. CDR3 nucleotide sequence: TGTGCCAGCAGCCAATGGGTTATGGCGCAGCCTGAAGCTTTCTTT. It translates to CASSQWVMAQPEAFF.

V and J are TRBV3-1 and TRBJ2-7; D possibly uses TRBD1 or TRBD2 (6 bases each). V lost 7 bases to trimming and J lost 3 bases, with 13 bases between them. The CDR3 has 13 amino acids. Germline CDR1 and CDR2: LGHDT and YNNKEL (reference sequence). The CDR3 DNA is TGTGCCAGCACCTTAGGGGGAGGCTACGAGCAGTACTTC. Translating it yields CASTLGGGYEQYF.

The gene calls are TRBV7-8 and TRBJ2-1, with a tentative D call TRBD1 (5 bases). CDR1 and CDR2 (germline): SGHVS, FQNEAQ. The CDR3 spans 16 residues. V lost 2 bases, J lost 4 bases, and 15 bases lay in between. CDR3 sequence reads: CASSLKQDFGYNEQFF. The CDR3 region has the DNA TGTGCCAGCAGCTTAAAACAGGATTTTGGGTACAATGAGCAGTTCTTC.

DNA of the CDR3: TGTGCCAGCAGCCCGGGACTAGCGGGCTACAATGAGCAGTTCTTC. Its translation is CASSPGLAGYNEQFF. The chain joins TRBV5-4 to TRBJ2-1; TRBD2 aligns across 12 bases. The CDR3 has 15 residues. V gave up 4 bases and J gave up 3 bases; unmatched junction bases: 2. Germline values: CDR1 SGHNT, CDR2 YYREEE (reference sequence).

This clonotype was seen only once. V usage is TRBV29-1 and J usage is TRBJ2-3; D uncertain. V was clipped by 6 bases and J by 2 bases, with 3 bases between them. This CDR3 region has 10 residues. Germline lookup yields CDR1 SQVTM and CDR2 ANQGSEA. DNA for the CDR3: TGCAGCGTCCACACAGATACGCAGTATTTT. Translation: CSVHTDTQYF.

In nucleotides, the CDR3 is TGTGCCAGCAGTTTAGGGGGCATGGGGGCCTACGAGCAGTACTTC. Its protein product is CASSLGGMGAYEQYF. The chain couples TRBV27 to TRBJ2-7; D is possibly TRBD1 (6 bases). The CDR3 totals 15 residues. Germline V gene sequence: CDR1 MNHEY, CDR2 SMNVEV (reference sequence). V dropped 2 bases and J dropped 2 bases, with 13 bases sitting between them.

The V gene is TRBV9, the J gene TRBJ2-1, with TRBD2 matching 7 bases. Germline lookup yields CDR1 SGDLS and CDR2 YYNGEE. CDR3 length: 17 residues. With 0 bases clipped from V and 2 bases from J, the junction kept 8 bases outside the gene matches. This CDR3 is CASSVEERRETYNEQFF. The CDR3 nucleotides are TGTGCCAGCAGCGTAGAGGAACGGCGGGAGACCTACAATGAGCAGTTCTTC.

The rearrangement joins TRBV5-1 to TRBJ2-1; 8 bases line up with TRBD2. This CDR3 region has 14 residues. CDR1 and CDR2 from the germline V gene are SGHRS and YFSETQ. V trimming: 1 base; J trimming: 9 bases; junction bases outside the gene matches: 6. CDR3 bases: TGCGCCAGCAGCTTGAGGGGACTAGAGGCTGAGCAGTTCTTC. It specifies CASSLRGLEAEQFF. The entire variable domain, with the rest obtained from reference TRBV5-1 and TRBJ2-1, is as follows: KAGVTQTPRYLIKTRGQQVTLSCSPISGHRSVSWYQQTPGQGLQFLFEYFSETQRNKGNFPGRFSGRQFSNSRSEMNVSTLELGDSALYLCASSLRGLEAEQFFGPGTRLTVL.

This chain uses TRBV27 with TRBJ1-1; the D is unclear. The CDR3 is 14 residues long. Germline V gene sequence: CDR1 MNHEY, CDR2 SMNVEV (reference sequence). V lost 2 bases, J lost 2 bases, and 9 bases lay in between. CDR3 nucleotides: TGTGCCAGCAGTTTAGGGTCGGGTAACACTGAAGCTTTCTTT. Translated, it gives CASSLGSGNTEAFF.

This clonotype has a single count. V and J are TRBV6-1 and TRBJ1-3; D might be TRBD1 (5 bases). The CDR3 totals 18 residues. From germline, CDR1 is MNHNS and CDR2 SASEGT. V was pared by 5 bases and J by 0 bases, with 20 bases between. CDR3 nucleotide sequence: TGTGCCAGCAGTCTGCCCCCACCGATCGACAGCTCTGGAAACACCATATATTTT. It translates to CASSLPPPIDSSGNTIYF.

V is TRBV21-1 and J is TRBJ2-7. TRBV21-1 is a pseudogene locus. The length of the CDR3 is 15 residues. Written as DNA, the CDR3 is TGTGCCAGCAGCAAAAGTATAGGGTGGTTCTACGAGCAGTACTTC. It yields the protein CASSKSIGWFYEQYF.

The rearrangement links TRBV25-1 to TRBJ2-1; D ambiguous. The CDR3 covers 12 residues. Germline lookup yields CDR1 MGHDK and CDR2 SYGVNS. V lost 7 bases and J lost 3, with 7 bases in between. CDR3 DNA sequence: TGTGCCAGCAATGTCAACTACAATGAGCAGTTCTTC. Translated: CASNVNYNEQFF.

The rearrangement joins TRBV13 to TRBJ2-7; TRBD2 matches 13 bases. V was pared by 5 bases and J by 3 bases, with 7 bases of the junction left unmatched. From germline, CDR1 is PRHDT and CDR2 FYEKMQ (reference sequence). CDR3 length: 16 residues. DNA of the CDR3: TGTGCCAGCAGCCCAGGACTAGCGGGAGCCCACTACGAGCAGTACTTC. Translation gives CASSPGLAGAHYEQYF.

This chain links TRBV20-1 with TRBJ1-1; D not certain. The germline gives CDR1 DFQATT, CDR2 SNEGSKA (reference sequence). This CDR3 has 15 amino acids. V was clipped by 3 bases and J by 0 bases, with 14 bases between them. CDR3 in DNA: TGCAGTGCTAGTCTGACGGGCGGCGTGAACACTGAAGCTTTCTTT. It specifies CSASLTGGVNTEAFF.

The J gene is TRBJ2-2, the V gene TRBV29-1, with 7 positions matching TRBD1. The length of the CDR3 is 14 residues. Germline trimming cut 7 bases from V and 2 bases from J; bases unmatched to any gene: 7. Germline V CDR1 and CDR2: SQVTM, ANQGSEA. The chain's CDR3 is CSASGTVNTGELFF. DNA of the CDR3: TGCAGCGCTTCCGGGACAGTCAACACCGGGGAGCTGTTTTTT.

This clonotype was detected once. The gene calls are TRBV9 and TRBJ2-1, with 7 bases lining up with TRBD1. The CDR3 sequence is 14 residues long. Germline loops: CDR1 SGDLS, CDR2 YYNGEE. Unmatched junction bases numbered 4, after V lost 3 bases and J lost 4 bases. CDR3 sequence: CASSGTGPYNEQFF. The CDR3 region has the DNA TGTGCCAGCAGCGGGACAGGTCCTTACAATGAGCAGTTCTTC.

The chain has TRBV29-1 and TRBJ2-5, with a tentative D call TRBD2 (5 bases). Germline V gives CDR1 SQVTM, CDR2 ANQGSEA. The CDR3 loop spans 13 amino acids. Trimming cost V 4 bases and J 5 bases, with 14 bases left between them. DNA for the CDR3: TGCAGCGTTGTCGAGGATAGAGGGGAGACCCAGTACTTC. Its protein is CSVVEDRGETQYF. Based on the CDR3 plus reference TRBV29-1 and TRBJ2-5, the full variable domain is SAVISQKPSRDICQRGTSLTIQCQVDSQVTMMFWYRQQPGQSLTLIATANQGSEATYESGFVIDKFPISRPNLTFSTLTVSNMSPEDSSIYLCSVVEDRGETQYFGPGTRLLVL.

The chain joins TRBV27 to TRBJ2-5, with D possibly TRBD2 on 6 matching bases. Looked up from germline, CDR1 is MNHEY and CDR2 is SMNVEV (reference sequence). The V and J ends lost 6 bases and 5 bases respectively, with 13 bases between them. The CDR3 runs 13 residues. The CDR3 DNA reads as TGTGCCAGCAGGGCGGGGCCGTTGGAGACCCAGTACTTC. Its protein product is CASRAGPLETQYF.

This sequence joins TRBV11-2 and TRBJ2-5; D possibly uses TRBD1 or TRBD2 (6 bases each). The germline gives CDR1 SGHAT, CDR2 FQNNGV. The CDR3 length is 14 residues. Trimming shortened V by 7 bases and J by 5 bases, and 17 bases separated the two germline ends. The CDR3 is CASTLVGGGETQYF. The CDR3 DNA reads as TGTGCCAGCACCCTTGTCGGGGGCGGGGAGACCCAGTACTTC.

The chain carries TRBV29-1 and TRBJ1-1; D remains unclear. The CDR3 loop spans 13 amino acids. With 7 bases removed from V and 1 base from J, the gap between germline ends came to 13 bases. Germline values: CDR1 SQVTM, CDR2 ANQGSEA. The CDR3 loop reads CSDLGVGNTEAFF. CDR3 DNA sequence: TGCAGCGACCTAGGTGTGGGGAACACTGAAGCTTTCTTT.

In the case of this clonotype: The junction departs from germline at one end; a sequencing error may be responsible. The rearrangement uses TRBV27 and TRBJ1-1; D gene uncertain. This CDR3 region has 14 residues. Germline values: CDR1 MNHEY, CDR2 SMNVEV (reference sequence). The CDR3 DNA reads TGTGCCAGCAGGCCTGACGTAAAAGACACCGAAGCTTTCTTT. Its protein product is CASRPDVKDTEAFF.

The J gene is TRBJ2-7, the V gene TRBV28, with D possibly TRBD1 on 5 matching bases. The CDR3 sequence is 13 residues long. The V and J ends lost 2 bases and 7 bases respectively, with 12 bases between them. Germline V gene lookup returns CDR1 MDHEN and CDR2 SYDVKM. The CDR3 nucleotides read TGTGCCAGCAGTTTACTGGACCAGGGAGAGCAGTACTTC. Translation gives CASSLLDQGEQYF.

The genes are TRBV5-4 and TRBJ1-4; D may be TRBD1 (6 bases). V was clipped by 4 bases and J by 0 bases, with 7 bases between them. Germline V gene lookup returns CDR1 SGHNT and CDR2 YYREEE (reference sequence). The CDR3 loop spans 14 amino acids. CDR3 region: CASSNRATNEKLFF. DNA of the CDR3: TGTGCCAGCAGCAACAGGGCAACTAATGAAAAACTGTTTTTT.

This chain uses TRBV9 with TRBJ1-1; 9 bases line up with TRBD1. This CDR3 spans 13 amino acids. The junction had 8 bases not matched to a gene; V was cut back by 3 bases and J by 11 bases. Germline lookup yields CDR1 SGDLS and CDR2 YYNGEE. DNA of the CDR3: TGTGCCAGCAGCGCTGGGGACAGGGCCTGGGCTTTCTTT. Protein product: CASSAGDRAWAFF.

The chain combines TRBV12-3 or TRBV12-4 with TRBJ2-7; 8 nucleotides line up with TRBD1. The CDR3 consists of 16 residues. The V gene end was trimmed by 3 bases and the J gene end by 4 bases; junction bases not matched to a gene: 11. CDR3 loop: CASSLVMRTGSYEQYF. The CDR3 nucleotides are TGTGCCAGCAGTTTGGTTATGCGGACAGGGAGTTACGAGCAGTACTTC.

This chain connects TRBV20-1 to TRBJ2-5; perhaps TRBD2 as D (6 bases). CDR1 is DFQATT and CDR2 is SNEGSKA in the germline V gene (reference sequence). CDR3 size: 15 residues. In nucleotides, the CDR3 is TGCACCCCGGGGCTCCCGGGGACTGAGGAAGAGACCCAGTACTTC. Amino acid sequence: CTPGLPGTEEETQYF.